Following are 9 T cell receptor beta chains from one sample sequenced in a study of T-cell memory formation after mild COVID-19. MiXCR, applied by TCRdb to the 5' RACE reads, yields one record per CDR3 protein. The table lists a few hundred thousand distinct CDR3 sequences, about 21% of them singletons, with approximately 12% in the top ten. The sample taken for sequencing was PBMCs or a T cell subset sorted from them (not recorded which). The receptors derive from an adult woman who had mild COVID-19 (a few samples of this study predate the infection). Cell type and time point are not known.

In its sample, this clonotype was seen a few times. This chain uses TRBV25-1 with TRBJ1-4, with D perhaps TRBD1 (6 bases). The V gene's germline CDR1 is MGHDK and CDR2 SYGVNS. The CDR3 totals 15 residues. V dropped 4 bases and J dropped 7 bases, with 16 bases sitting between them. The CDR3 loop is CASSVDRGGSEKLFF. The CDR3 bases are TGTGCCAGCAGTGTGGATAGAGGGGGTAGTGAAAAACTGTTTTTT.

This clonotype was recorded a few times. The rearrangement uses TRBV19 and TRBJ1-1; unclear D gene. Germline V gives CDR1 LNHDA, CDR2 SQIVND (reference sequence). This CDR3 has 12 residues. The V and J ends lost 3 bases and 7 bases respectively, with 9 bases between them. The CDR3 DNA is TGTGCCAGTAGTATCGGTCAGCTTGAAGCTTTCTTT. Amino acid sequence: CASSIGQLEAFF.

This clonotype was observed a few times. The J gene is TRBJ1-2, the V gene TRBV6-6, with 7 positions matching TRBD1. J lost 1 base, V lost 5 bases, and 13 bases had no gene match. Looked up from germline, CDR1 is MNHNY and CDR2 is SVGAGI (reference sequence). The CDR3 length is 17 residues. The CDR3 bases are TGTGCCAGCAGTAAACTAGATCAGGGACAGCTTAACTATGGCTACACCTTC. Its translation is CASSKLDQGQLNYGYTF.

The table lists this clonotype with a few counts. The chain employs TRBV29-1 and TRBJ2-3, with D perhaps given as TRBD1 or TRBD2 (5 bases each). This CDR3 is 16 amino acids long. V was cut by 5 bases and J by 0 bases, with 18 bases left in between. Germline CDR1 and CDR2: SQVTM and ANQGSEA. CDR3 DNA: TGCAGCGTTACGGGGCAATCCCGGACTAGCACAGATACGCAGTATTTT. Its protein product is CSVTGQSRTSTDTQYF.

In its sample, this clonotype was seen a few times. The rearrangement joins TRBV11-2 to TRBJ2-7; D uncertain. CDR1 is SGHAT and CDR2 is FQNNGV in the germline V gene. The CDR3 spans 18 residues. V lost 0 bases, J lost 3 bases, and 21 bases lay in between. CDR3 amino acids: CASSLEWQQTLGIYEQYF. CDR3 nucleotides: TGTGCCAGCAGCTTAGAGTGGCAGCAGACCTTAGGGATCTACGAGCAGTACTTC.

In this sample, this clonotype turned up a few times. V is TRBV20-1 and J is TRBJ2-1, with D uncertain. The V end was cut by 3 bases, the J end by 9 bases, with 12 bases between. Germline V gives CDR1 DFQATT, CDR2 SNEGSKA (reference sequence). The CDR3 loop spans 12 amino acids. The CDR3 DNA reads TGCAGTGCTAGCCACAACACAAGTGAGCAGTTCTTC. Protein product: CSASHNTSEQFF.

The V call is TRBV4-3, the J call TRBJ2-1; no firm D call. V was clipped by 0 bases and J by 10 bases, with 13 bases between them. Germline V CDR1 and CDR2: LGHNA, YSLEER. This CDR3 contains 14 residues. The CDR3 nucleotides read TGCGCCAGCAGCCAAGATCCAGGTCCAGGCGAGCAGTTCTTC. Its protein product is CASSQDPGPGEQFF.

The chain combines TRBV20-1 with TRBJ1-2; the D gene is possibly TRBD1 (5 bases). V lost 5 bases, J lost 7 bases, and 20 bases lay in between. Germline assignment: CDR1 DFQATT and CDR2 SNEGSKA (reference sequence). This CDR3 is 14 amino acids long. Here the CDR3 DNA reads TGCAGTGCTCCCGTCCCCGGACAAGCCTTTGGCTACACCTTC. Its translation is CSAPVPGQAFGYTF.

This clonotype was recorded a few times. The rearrangement joins TRBV5-5 to TRBJ2-5; D gene unclear. Germline CDR1 and CDR2: SGHKS and YYEKEE (reference sequence). This CDR3 contains 13 residues. Between the trimmed V and J ends, which lost 2 bases and 1 base, there was a span of 6 bases. The CDR3 DNA follows: TGTGCCAGCAGCTTCCGGTTCCAAGAGACCCAGTACTTC. Protein product: CASSFRFQETQYF.